The 10 T cell receptor beta chains listed next were all sequenced from one sample in a study of beta chain features in type 1 diabetes. The entirety of the isolated RNA underwent reverse transcription, so expressed TCRB transcripts were sequenced. The method was immunoSEQ multiplex PCR; TCRdb's version includes in-frame clones alone and lacks a portion of them. The sample consists of 300,000 to 350,000 clones, roughly 8% of them appearing once. Sequencing was carried out using central memory CD4+ T cells from blood. The receptors derive from a woman aged 18-29 years in good health.

A few counts support this clone. V is TRBV29-1 and J is TRBJ2-5; D is ambiguous. Germline V CDR1 and CDR2: SQVTM, ANQGSEA. The V end lost 7 bases, the J end lost 2 bases, and 11 bases lay between the germline ends. There are 12 residues in the CDR3. The CDR3 coding sequence is TGCAGCGGCAGGAGTGGGCAAGAGACCCAGTACTTC. It codes for CSGRSGQETQYF. Complete variable domain (other parts from reference TRBV29-1 and TRBJ2-5): SAVISQKPSRDICQRGTSLTIQCQVDSQVTMMFWYRQQPGQSLTLIATANQGSEATYESGFVIDKFPISRPNLTFSTLTVSNMSPEDSSIYLCSGRSGQETQYFGPGTRLLVL.

This chain joins TRBV6-1 and TRBJ2-2; D remains ambiguous. The CDR3 consists of 13 residues. Looked up from germline, CDR1 is MNHNS and CDR2 is SASEGT. Trimming left V 6 bases short and J 0 bases short, with 5 bases between. The chain's CDR3 is CASRVSNTGELFF. CDR3 coding DNA: TGTGCCAGCAGGGTTTCGAACACCGGGGAGCTGTTTTTT.

The chain recombines TRBV15 with TRBJ1-1, with D hard to call. Germline V lookup: CDR1 LNHNV, CDR2 YYDKDF (reference sequence). V dropped 1 base and J dropped 11 bases, with 14 bases sitting between them. This CDR3 has 13 residues. CDR3 in amino acids: CATSRVPSPMAFF. CDR3 nucleotides: TGTGCCACCAGCAGAGTCCCCTCCCCAATGGCTTTCTTT.

This clone was counted ten times or more. V is TRBV2 and J is TRBJ1-4; D remains ambiguous. Trimming removed 9 bases at V and 8 bases at J, with 16 bases between. This CDR3 is 13 amino acids long. CDR1 SNHLY and CDR2 FYNNEI come from the germline V gene. The CDR3 loop is CARQSDIGEKLFF. The CDR3 coding sequence is TGTGCCAGACAATCAGACATCGGGGAAAAACTGTTTTTT. The full variable domain, its missing parts supplied by reference TRBV2 and TRBJ1-4, is EPEVTQTPSHQVTQMGQEVILRCVPISNHLYFYWYRQILGQKVEFLVSFYNNEISEKSEIFDDQFSVERPDGSNFTLKIRSTKLEDSAMYFCARQSDIGEKLFFGSGTQLSVL.

This clone was seen a few times. The chain uses TRBV7-2 and TRBJ2-7; D might be TRBD1 or TRBD2, each matching 6 bases. The CDR3 is made up of 14 amino acids. Per the germline V gene, CDR1 is SGHTA and CDR2 is FQGNSA. Between the trimmed V and J ends, which lost 5 bases and 3 bases, there was a span of 14 bases. In DNA form, the CDR3 reads TGTGCCAGCAGCGCCCGACTAGGGGGCTACGAGCAGTACTTC. It specifies CASSARLGGYEQYF.

The chain has TRBV5-1 and TRBJ2-1; maybe TRBD2 (6 bases). The CDR3 covers 14 residues. CDR1 is SGHRS and CDR2 is YFSETQ in the germline V gene. V was cut by 4 bases and J by 6 bases, with 14 bases left in between. The CDR3 loop is CASSLLAPSNEQFF. DNA of the CDR3: TGCGCCAGCAGCCTACTAGCACCAAGCAATGAGCAGTTCTTC. Filled out from reference TRBV5-1 and TRBJ2-1, the complete variable domain reads KAGVTQTPRYLIKTRGQQVTLSCSPISGHRSVSWYQQTPGQGLQFLFEYFSETQRNKGNFPGRFSGRQFSNSRSEMNVSTLELGDSALYLCASSLLAPSNEQFFGPGTRLTVL.

This clone was observed a handful of times. The chain is built from TRBV5-4 and TRBJ2-7, with 9 bases lining up with TRBD1. The CDR3 has 14 residues. J was trimmed by 3 bases and V by 4 bases; bases with no gene match: 5. Looked up from germline, CDR1 is SGHNT and CDR2 is YYREEE (reference sequence). Written as DNA, the CDR3 is TGTGCCAGCAGCCTGGGACAGGGCCTCTACGAGCAGTACTTC. Protein: CASSLGQGLYEQYF.

This clone occurred a few times. A read error may produce the germline difference seen at one junction end. This chain connects TRBV7-7 to TRBJ2-7; D unclear. This CDR3 has 14 amino acids. Germline loops: CDR1 SSHAT, CDR2 FNYEAQ (reference sequence). The CDR3 region has the DNA TGTGCTAGCAGCTTAGGGTGCGGAGACTACGAGCAGTACTTC. Its protein is CASSLGCGDYEQYF. The full variable domain, rest sourced from reference TRBV7-7 and TRBJ2-7, is GAGVSQSPRYKVTKRGQDVTLRCDPISSHATLYWYQQALGQGPEFLTYFNYEAQPDKSGLPSDRFSAERPEGSISTLTIQRTEQRDSAMYRCASSLGCGDYEQYFGPGTRLTVT.

This clone appeared a few times. This chain connects TRBV2 to TRBJ2-3, with D perhaps matching TRBD2 (5 bases). V dropped 6 bases and J dropped 2 bases, with 12 bases sitting between them. Germline V CDR1 and CDR2: SNHLY, FYNNEI. CDR3 size: 14 residues. CDR3: CASSRTLATDTQYF. The DNA for the CDR3 is TGTGCCAGCAGCCGGACTCTAGCCACAGATACGCAGTATTTT.

The chain couples TRBV27 to TRBJ2-2; TRBD2 matches 8 bases. With V trimmed by 7 bases and J by 3 bases, 13 bases remained unmatched. Germline V gene sequence: CDR1 MNHEY, CDR2 SMNVEV (reference sequence). The CDR3 contains 17 residues. The chain's CDR3 is CASTRLALGSDTGELFF. The CDR3 DNA reads TGTGCCAGCACTCGACTAGCGTTAGGGTCGGACACCGGGGAGCTGTTTTTT.